This T cell receptor beta chain appears in the sequencing data of a study of cytomegalovirus exposure and HLA in healthy donors. Study conclusions and caveats: Most observed TCR sequences were rare, whereas some public TCRs were detected in many donors. Cytomegalovirus-associated status was assigned to 150 or so TCR beta chains. In an earlier analysis, productive rearrangement rates for most beta V segments clustered near 87% or 30%.

The PCR made use of 60 Vbeta and 13 Jbeta primers. TCRdb keeps only in-frame clones here, not all; method: immunoSEQ multiplex PCR. The sample lists approximately 300,000 clones; 84% were seen once. On this clone: Its antigen remains unidentified.

The receptor comes from a woman aged 40 to 50 in good health and CMV-seropositive. Sequencing was done on a sample of PBMCs.

DNA for the CDR3: TGTGCCAGCAGCCCGGAGAGCTCTGGGGCCAACGTCCTGACTTTC. It is translated as CASSPESSGANVLTF. The genes are TRBV6-6 and TRBJ2-6; D ambiguous. The germline gives CDR1 MNHNY, CDR2 SVGAGI (reference sequence). The CDR3 has 15 residues. Trimming took off 6 bases at V and 0 bases at J, with 9 bases between the two ends.